This TCR beta chain was sequenced during a study of PD-1 blockade in classical Hodgkin lymphoma. Notes on the study in general: By cycle point C4D1, TCR diversity had risen significantly in CD4+ cells (but not CD8+ cells). Before treatment, complete responders showed about the same diversity as newly diagnosed patients.

Here immunoSEQ multiplex PCR was the method, and the copy in TCRdb shows in-frame clones only, minus some. The table has 35,000 to 45,000 clones, 69% seen once. This CDR3 comprises 14 residues. The V end lost 5 bases, the J end lost 4 bases, and 14 bases lay between the germline ends. Germline CDR1 SGHTA, CDR2 FQGNSA. Details on this clone: Its cognate antigen is unknown.

Every patient was affected by relapse after autologous stem cell transplantation, while exposure to brentuximab vedotin was not uniform. Best outcomes ranged across complete response, partial response and progressive disease. The starting material was peripheral blood mononuclear cells (PBMCs), obtained before the second cycle of nivolumab. The TCR was taken from a human donor with classical Hodgkin lymphoma. The chain joins TRBV7-2 to TRBJ1-2; D gene ambiguous. The CDR3 loop reads CASSPMLLGYGYTF. The CDR3 DNA follows: TGTGCCAGCAGCCCGATGCTACTAGGCTATGGCTACACCTTC.